These 6 T cell receptor beta chains came from one sample sequenced in a study of T cell repertoires in aging, cancer and after chemotherapy. A mixed TRB-A/B primer pool amplified rearranged TRB by multiplex touch-down PCR. TCRdb called the multiplex PCR reads again in MiXCR, with one record for every CDR3 protein. The sample lists under 2,000 distinct CDR3 sequences; approximately 24% were seen once. Amplification of TCR beta used genomic DNA extracted from peripheral blood. The sequenced sample was blood. The receptors derive from a human donor with a solid tumor.

In this sample, this clonotype is medium-sized. The V call is TRBV6-5, the J call TRBJ2-5; the D gene could be TRBD1 or TRBD2 (5 bases each). The CDR3 is 15 residues long. Trimming shortened V by 0 bases and J by 2 bases, and 10 bases separated the two germline ends. Per the germline V gene, CDR1 is MNHEY and CDR2 is SVGAGI. The CDR3 region is CASSYSWGRQETQYF. CDR3 in DNA: TGTGCCAGCAGTTACTCATGGGGGAGACAAGAGACCCAGTACTTC.

This chain connects TRBV19 to TRBJ2-3; weak D call: TRBD1 (7 bases). Deletions cut 2 bases from V and 4 bases from J, with 22 bases between. The V gene's germline CDR1 is LNHDA and CDR2 SQIVND (reference sequence). CDR3 length: 18 amino acids. The CDR3 loop is CASSIWSGGFVAADTQYF. The CDR3 nucleotides read TGTGCCAGTAGTATATGGTCAGGGGGGTTTGTTGCGGCAGATACGCAGTATTTT.

The chain couples TRBV27 to TRBJ2-6; 9 nucleotides agree with TRBD1. The junction had 9 bases not matched to a gene; V was cut back by 6 bases and J by 0 bases. The CDR3 consists of 18 residues. Looked up from germline, CDR1 is MNHEY and CDR2 is SMNVEV (reference sequence). CDR3 sequence reads: CASSLQGARYSGANVLTF. The CDR3 nucleotides are TGTGCCAGCAGCCTACAGGGGGCGCGGTACTCTGGGGCCAACGTCCTGACTTTC.

This clonotype is classed as large. The chain employs TRBV29-1 and TRBJ1-5, with 9 bases identical to TRBD1. Germline CDR1 reads SQVTM; CDR2 reads ANQGSEA. V was pared by 6 bases and J by 1 base, with 10 bases of the junction left unmatched. The CDR3 runs 16 residues. The CDR3 DNA reads as TGCAGCGTCACCGATACCGGGACAGGGAGCAATCAGCCCCAGCATTTT. This codes for CSVTDTGTGSNQPQHF.

The rearrangement joins TRBV6-2 or TRBV6-3 to TRBJ2-1; 9 nucleotides line up with TRBD2. The junction had 11 bases not matched to a gene; V was cut back by 5 bases and J by 9 bases. The length of the CDR3 is 15 residues. Germline assignment: CDR1 MNHEY and CDR2 SVGEGT. The CDR3 DNA is TGTGCCAGCAGTGCCGAAGTAGCGGGAGAGGCTGAGCAGTTCTTC. Its protein is CASSAEVAGEAEQFF.

CDR3 amino acids: CASGESEFTEAFF. As DNA, the CDR3 is TGTGCTAGTGGGGAATCGGAATTCACTGAAGCTTTCTTT. The chain is built from TRBV12-5 and TRBJ1-1; unclear D gene. V dropped 6 bases and J dropped 4 bases, with 12 bases sitting between them. Germline-derived CDR1 and CDR2 are LGHNT and FRNRAP. The CDR3 totals 13 residues.